Listed below are T cell receptor beta chains from one sample, sequenced in a study of OX40 agonist ivuxolimab in advanced cancers. The table came from immunoSEQ multiplex PCR; TCRdb's copy has only in-frame clones and leaves some out. The sample holds over 40,000 clones, almost 90% seen once. This material consisted of CD4+ or CD8+ T cells sorted from blood, taken in a trial of the OX40 agonist ivuxolimab. These receptors came from an adult with an advanced solid tumor such as melanoma, head and neck, liver or kidney cancer. Each CDR3 is given with its conserved first and last residue. The order of the fields is clone size, V gene, J gene, D gene, CDR3 DNA, CDR3 protein. D genes are given only for firm matches. Part of the rows lack a size; the others show once, few, many or a class for expanded clones.

clone size: .; V gene: TRBV19; J gene: TRBJ2-4; D gene: .; CDR3 DNA: TGTGCCAGTAGTATAGTCGGGGATGGCTTTAAAAACATTCAGTACTTC; CDR3 protein: CASSIVGDGFKNIQYF
clone size: .; V gene: TRBV18; J gene: TRBJ2-3; D gene: TRBD1; CDR3 DNA: TGTGCCAGCTCCCCAACAGGGGGAGTAGATACGCAGTATTTT; CDR3 protein: CASSPTGGVDTQYF
clone size: few; V gene: TRBV2; J gene: TRBJ1-5; D gene: TRBD1; CDR3 DNA: TGTGCCAGCGCCCTGAGGGGGCTGGGCAATCAGCCCCAGCATTTT; CDR3 protein: CASALRGLGNQPQHF
clone size: .; V gene: TRBV2; J gene: TRBJ1-1; D gene: .; CDR3 DNA: TGTGCGAGCGCAGGTTTTCGTGAAGCTTTCTTT; CDR3 protein: CASAGFREAFF
clone size: .; V gene: TRBV11-2; J gene: TRBJ1-5; D gene: TRBD1; CDR3 DNA: TGTGCCAGCAGACCGGGACAGATCAATCAGCCCCAGCATTTT; CDR3 protein: CASRPGQINQPQHF
clone size: .; V gene: TRBV10-2; J gene: TRBJ1-4; D gene: TRBD1; CDR3 DNA: TGCGCCAGCAGAACCGACAGGGCTGCCCGTTCTAATGAAAAACTGTTTTTT; CDR3 protein: CASRTDRAARSNEKLFF
clone size: .; V gene: TRBV6-1; J gene: TRBJ2-7; D gene: TRBD1; CDR3 DNA: TGTGCCAGCACCATGTCCCGGGACAGGGGCGAGCAGTACTTC; CDR3 protein: CASTMSRDRGEQYF
clone size: .; V gene: TRBV6-4; J gene: TRBJ2-7; D gene: .; CDR3 DNA: TGTGCCAGCAGTCCCCTCTCCGAGCAGTACTTC; CDR3 protein: CASSPLSEQYF
clone size: .; V gene: TRBV21-1; J gene: TRBJ2-3; D gene: .; CDR3 DNA: TGTGCCAGCAGCACCAGGACTAGCGGGAGCGCAGATACGCAGTATTTT; CDR3 protein: CASSTRTSGSADTQYF
clone size: .; V gene: TRBV25-1; J gene: TRBJ2-5; D gene: TRBD2; CDR3 DNA: TGTGCCAGCAGTGAGGGGGGGACGGGAGAGACCCAGTACTTC; CDR3 protein: CASSEGGTGETQYF
clone size: once; V gene: TRBV6-6; J gene: TRBJ2-7; D gene: TRBD1; CDR3 DNA: TGTGCCAGCAGTTACGAGACAGGGTTCCTGCACTTC; CDR3 protein: CASSYETGFLHF
clone size: .; V gene: TRBV2; J gene: TRBJ1-5; D gene: .; CDR3 DNA: TGTGCCAGCAGCCATTTTTCGGGGGGCAATCAGCCCCAGCATTTT; CDR3 protein: CASSHFSGGNQPQHF
clone size: .; V gene: TRBV19; J gene: TRBJ2-6; D gene: .; CDR3 DNA: TGTGCCAGTAAGCCACCTGGGGCCAACGTCCTGACTTTC; CDR3 protein: CASKPPGANVLTF
clone size: .; V gene: TRBV6-1; J gene: TRBJ2-3; D gene: TRBD2; CDR3 DNA: TGTGCCAGCAGCGCGGGAGGGGGGCGCGCAGATACGCAGTATTTT; CDR3 protein: CASSAGGGRADTQYF
clone size: .; V gene: TRBV6-5; J gene: TRBJ2-4; D gene: TRBD2; CDR3 DNA: TGTGCCACTCGACTTAGCGGGAGTGACGGCATTCAGTACTTC; CDR3 protein: CATRLSGSDGIQYF
clone size: .; V gene: TRBV5-1; J gene: TRBJ2-1; D gene: .; CDR3 DNA: TGCGCCAGTAATCGGGACACCGCGAACAATGAGCAGTTCTTC; CDR3 protein: CASNRDTANNEQFF
clone size: .; V gene: TRBV19; J gene: TRBJ1-3; D gene: .; CDR3 DNA: TGTGCCAGTAGTCTGGTTAGCTCTGGAAACACCATATATTTT; CDR3 protein: CASSLVSSGNTIYF
clone size: .; V gene: TRBV5-6; J gene: TRBJ2-4; D gene: TRBD1; CDR3 DNA: TGTGCCAGCAGCTTTCCGACAGGGGGAAACATTCAGTACTTC; CDR3 protein: CASSFPTGGNIQYF
clone size: .; V gene: TRBV10-2; J gene: TRBJ2-7; D gene: TRBD2; CDR3 DNA: TGCGCCAGCAGTGAGTCCGGCGGGAGGGCCCACGAGCAGTACTTC; CDR3 protein: CASSESGGRAHEQYF
clone size: .; V gene: TRBV19; J gene: TRBJ2-5; D gene: .; CDR3 DNA: TGTGCCAGTAGTATAGGGCCGTTTGAGACCCAGTACTTC; CDR3 protein: CASSIGPFETQYF
clone size: .; V gene: TRBV28; J gene: TRBJ2-1; D gene: TRBD2; CDR3 DNA: TGTGCCAGCAGTTTATTGTCGGGGGGAAGAATAAATGAGCAGTTCTTC; CDR3 protein: CASSLLSGGRINEQFF
clone size: .; V gene: TRBV10-3; J gene: TRBJ1-6; D gene: .; CDR3 DNA: TGTGCCATCAGGTCCCCGGACGGCAATTCACCCCTCCACTTT; CDR3 protein: CAIRSPDGNSPLHF
clone size: .; V gene: TRBV2; J gene: TRBJ1-4; D gene: .; CDR3 DNA: TGTGCCAGCAGCGAACAGGGAACTAATGAAAAACTGTTTTTT; CDR3 protein: CASSEQGTNEKLFF
clone size: .; V gene: TRBV5-4; J gene: TRBJ2-3; D gene: .; CDR3 DNA: TGTGCCAGCAGCTTGCAACCAGTACCGGGTGATACGCAGTATTTT; CDR3 protein: CASSLQPVPGDTQYF
clone size: once; V gene: TRBV2; J gene: TRBJ1-3; D gene: .; CDR3 DNA: TGTGCCAGCAGTGGAACTTCTGGTTCCCCTGGAAACACCATATATTTT; CDR3 protein: CASSGTSGSPGNTIYF
clone size: .; V gene: TRBV5-4; J gene: TRBJ2-3; D gene: TRBD2; CDR3 DNA: TGTGCCAGCAGCCCCCGGGGAGGGGCCCCCGATACGCAGTATTTT; CDR3 protein: CASSPRGGAPDTQYF
clone size: .; V gene: TRBV7-3; J gene: TRBJ1-2; D gene: .; CDR3 DNA: TGTGCCAGCAGCCCGGGGGGTAATGGCTACACCTTC; CDR3 protein: CASSPGGNGYTF
clone size: .; V gene: TRBV5-6; J gene: TRBJ2-5; D gene: .; CDR3 DNA: TGTGCCAGCACCTTAGGGGTACAAGAGACCCAGTACTTC; CDR3 protein: CASTLGVQETQYF
clone size: once; V gene: TRBV7-7; J gene: TRBJ2-1; D gene: TRBD2; CDR3 DNA: TGTGCTAGCAGCCGAGGACTAGCGGCCTACAATGAGCAGTTCTTC; CDR3 protein: CASSRGLAAYNEQFF
clone size: once; V gene: TRBV6-5; J gene: TRBJ2-1; D gene: .; CDR3 DNA: TGTGCCAGCAGTTACTCGGGGGGCGTAATCTACAATGAGCAGTTCTTC; CDR3 protein: CASSYSGGVIYNEQFF
clone size: .; V gene: TRBV7-9; J gene: TRBJ2-5; D gene: TRBD2; CDR3 DNA: TGTGCCAGCAGCTTAAAAGCCCGGACTAGGAGGGAAACCCAGTACTTC; CDR3 protein: CASSLKARTRRETQYF
clone size: .; V gene: TRBV9; J gene: TRBJ2-7; D gene: TRBD2; CDR3 DNA: TGTGCCAGCAGCCCCGGGACTAGCGGGAGTTCTGATCGCGAGCAGTACTTC; CDR3 protein: CASSPGTSGSSDREQYF
clone size: .; V gene: TRBV2; J gene: TRBJ1-2; D gene: TRBD1; CDR3 DNA: TGTGCCAGCACCCCAGGGGGCGGCGGCTACACCTTC; CDR3 protein: CASTPGGGGYTF
clone size: .; V gene: TRBV2; J gene: TRBJ1-1; D gene: .; CDR3 DNA: TGTGCCAGCAGTGCACAGGGTGACACTGAAGCTTTCTTT; CDR3 protein: CASSAQGDTEAFF
clone size: .; V gene: TRBV5-1; J gene: TRBJ1-6; D gene: .; CDR3 DNA: TGCGCCAGCAGCGTGGACACAGGGTACCGCTCGGATTCACCCCTCCACTTT; CDR3 protein: CASSVDTGYRSDSPLHF
clone size: once; V gene: TRBV18; J gene: TRBJ1-1; D gene: .; CDR3 DNA: TGTGCCAGCTCACCGATCCCACAGCGCATGAACACTGAAGCTTTCTTT; CDR3 protein: CASSPIPQRMNTEAFF
clone size: .; V gene: TRBV5-1; J gene: TRBJ2-7; D gene: TRBD1; CDR3 DNA: TGCGCCAGCAGCACGAGGACAGGGTCCTACGAGCAGTACTTC; CDR3 protein: CASSTRTGSYEQYF